Listed below are T cell receptor beta chains from one sample, sequenced in a study of T-cell reconstitution after alpha-beta-depleted transplantation in children. TCRdb called the PCR reads again in MiXCR, with one record for every CDR3 protein. The profile shows fewer than 450,000 distinct CDR3 sequences, 16% of them singletons. Specimen: PBMCs, mostly from graft donor cells, collected 360 days after TCRalphabeta/CD19-depleted stem cell transplant. The receptor set was obtained from a male patient aged 2 to 10 who had a stem cell transplant for acute lymphoblastic leukemia, so the T cells may come from the graft donor. Both conserved end residues are part of each CDR3. A D gene is named only where the DNA matches it firmly. Rows give clone size only sometimes, using once, few, many, or a class for an expanded clone.

V gene	clone size	J gene	D gene	CDR3 protein	CDR3 DNA
TRBV20-1	few	TRBJ2-3	-	CSARLETATDTQYF	TGCAGTGCTAGACTAGAAACGGCCACAGATACGCAGTATTTT
TRBV29-1	many	TRBJ2-1	-	CSVEGGEGGYNEQFF	TGCAGCGTTGAAGGGGGTGAGGGGGGCTACAATGAGCAGTTCTTC
TRBV5-6	-	TRBJ1-4	TRBD1	CASSWSRGGATNEKLFF	TGTGCCAGCAGCTGGAGCAGGGGGGGTGCAACTAATGAAAAACTGTTTTTT
TRBV4-3	-	TRBJ2-1	-	CASSQERWSGTVNEQFF	TGCGCCAGCAGCCAAGAGCGTTGGAGCGGGACAGTCAATGAGCAGTTCTTC
TRBV7-2	few	TRBJ2-7	TRBD1	CASSKGQGTYEQYF	TGTGCCAGCAGCAAAGGACAGGGCACCTACGAGCAGTACTTC
TRBV29-1	-	TRBJ2-7	TRBD2	CSAGTSYEQYF	TGCAGCGCTGGGACTAGTTACGAGCAGTACTTC
TRBV6-2/TRBV6-3	few	TRBJ2-1	TRBD1	CASSYGTGEYNEQFF	TGTGCCAGCAGTTACGGGACAGGAGAATACAATGAGCAGTTCTTC
TRBV28	many	TRBJ1-5	TRBD1	CASSLGQGGQPQHF	TGTGCCAGCAGTCTCGGACAGGGCGGTCAGCCCCAGCATTTT
TRBV7-9	many	TRBJ2-5	TRBD2	CASTGVAGGGETQYF	TGTGCCAGCACAGGGGTAGCGGGAGGAGGAGAGACCCAGTACTTC
TRBV6-2/TRBV6-3	few	TRBJ1-3	-	CASSYSGNGNTIYF	TGTGCCAGCAGTTACTCGGGAAATGGAAACACCATATATTTT
TRBV5-1	-	TRBJ2-7	TRBD2	CASSSGGFSGSSYEQYF	TGCGCCAGCAGCTCGGGTGGCTTTAGCGGGAGCTCCTACGAGCAGTACTTC
TRBV19	-	TRBJ1-1	-	CASSFPRGGRGNTEAFF	TGTGCCAGTAGTTTCCCGCGTGGGGGGCGGGGGAACACTGAAGCTTTCTTT
TRBV28	many	TRBJ1-5	-	CASSYDTYQPQHF	TGTGCCAGCAGTTACGACACTTATCAGCCCCAGCATTTT
TRBV2	-	TRBJ2-2	-	CASSAGEAGELFF	TGTGCCAGCAGCGCAGGGGAGGCCGGGGAGCTGTTTTTT
TRBV6-1	few	TRBJ1-5	-	CASSEVTAGGPQHF	TGTGCCAGCAGTGAAGTTACAGCGGGAGGGCCCCAGCATTTT
TRBV2	-	TRBJ2-1	-	CASILDQYNEQFF	TGTGCCAGCATCCTCGACCAATACAATGAGCAGTTCTTC
TRBV2	-	TRBJ2-1	TRBD1	CASSVGTGPYNEQFF	TGTGCCAGCAGTGTCGGGACAGGGCCCTACAATGAGCAGTTCTTC
TRBV7-9	-	TRBJ1-2	-	CASSLVDGTGRTGYTF	TGTGCCAGCAGCTTAGTGGACGGGACGGGAAGGACCGGCTACACCTTC
TRBV6-2/TRBV6-3	few	TRBJ2-1	-	CASSYPTGEQFF	TGTGCCAGCAGTTACCCGACGGGTGAGCAGTTCTTC
TRBV29-1	many	TRBJ1-2	-	CSVLPRLANYGYTF	TGCAGCGTTCTCCCACGGCTAGCTAACTATGGCTACACCTTC
TRBV7-9	many	TRBJ1-1	TRBD1	CASSPGGNTEAFF	TGTGCCAGCAGCCCAGGGGGGAACACTGAAGCTTTCTTT